This T cell receptor beta chain was captured by sequencing in a study of CD8 T cells in Susac syndrome. Study-level points and caveats: That the number of individuals in its TCR sequencing and HLA analysis was relatively small was acknowledged by the study.

CDR1 DFQATT and CDR2 SNEGSKA come from the germline V gene (reference sequence). Trimming shortened V by 6 bases and J by 5 bases, and 10 bases separated the two germline ends. The CDR3 has 11 residues. With regard to this clonotype: Its antigen remains unknown.

After extraction with the RNeasy kit, roughly 0.5 to 1 ug of the RNA was reverse transcribed using random hexamers. TCRdb independently ran MiXCR on the immunoSEQ multiplex PCR reads; one entry per CDR3 protein. The profile shows 150,000 to 200,000 distinct CDR3 sequences, around 94% of them singletons. From blood CD8+ and CD4+ T cells, TCR beta sequences were generated. Healthy donors formed controls matched for age and sex. Purification of the CD8+ and CD4+ T cells relied on negative isolation, and TEMRA cells underwent FACS enrichment. The source of this sequence is a human donor in good health. The sequencing sample was made of CD4+ T cells from PBMCs. The V call is TRBV20-1, the J call TRBJ2-5, with D perhaps matching TRBD2 (5 bases). CDR3 bases: TGCAGTGCCCCGGGGATTGAGACCCAGTACTTC. Residues: CSAPGIETQYF.